This TCR beta chain was profiled in a study of blood T cell repertoires in COVID-19. Study background: Material from acute and convalescent COVID-19 was sourced from the United States, Italy and Spain. T cells, B-cell-depleted T cells, or PBMCs provided the cDNA or gDNA that served as material.

Authors' data handling: For nucleated cells, counts were estimated from reference gene primer amplification. Generated by immunoSEQ multiplex PCR, the TCRdb table keeps only in-frame clones and is missing some. Clonal size and the V and J genes are those of that table, whereas D and trimming came from the DNA. The sample has around 270,000 clones; 84% are singletons. The germline V gene has CDR1 KGHDR and CDR2 SFDVKD. This CDR3 contains 13 residues. The ends were cut back, 3 bases at V and 10 bases at J, with 12 bases in the middle. The sample comprised peripheral blood. V is TRBV24-1 and J is TRBJ2-1; D unclear. The source of this sequence is a woman aged 40 to 55 who had recovered from COVID-19. The CDR3 loop is CATSDPLQAEQFF. DNA for the CDR3: TGTGCCACCAGTGATCCCCTTCAAGCGGAGCAGTTCTTC.